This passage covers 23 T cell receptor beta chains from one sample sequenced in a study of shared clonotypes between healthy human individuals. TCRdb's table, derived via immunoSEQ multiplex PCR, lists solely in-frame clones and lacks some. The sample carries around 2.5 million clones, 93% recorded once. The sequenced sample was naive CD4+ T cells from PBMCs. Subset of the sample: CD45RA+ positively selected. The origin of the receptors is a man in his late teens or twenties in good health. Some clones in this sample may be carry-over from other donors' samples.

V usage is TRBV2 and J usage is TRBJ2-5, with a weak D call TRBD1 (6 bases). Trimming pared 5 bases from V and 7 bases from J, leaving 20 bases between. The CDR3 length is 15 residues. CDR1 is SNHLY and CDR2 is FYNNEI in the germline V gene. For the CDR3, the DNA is TGTGCCAGCAGTACCCCGGGACACCTCCCTGGGACCCAGTACTTC. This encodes CASSTPGHLPGTQYF.

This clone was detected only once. The CDR3 nucleotides are TGTGCCAGCAGCTTAAAGGTCCGGGACAGTAGCAATCAGCCCCAGCATTTT. Its protein product is CASSLKVRDSSNQPQHF. The V call is TRBV7-2, the J call TRBJ1-5, with 7 bases fitting TRBD1. The CDR3 is 17 residues long. Germline-derived CDR1 and CDR2 are SGHTA and FQGNSA. The trim removed 2 bases at V and 0 bases at J, leaving 7 bases unmatched.

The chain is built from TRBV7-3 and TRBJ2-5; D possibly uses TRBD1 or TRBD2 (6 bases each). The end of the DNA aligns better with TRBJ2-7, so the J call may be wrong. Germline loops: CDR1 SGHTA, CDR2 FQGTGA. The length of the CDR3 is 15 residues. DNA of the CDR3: TGTGCCAGCAGCCCCCTCGGAGGGGGGCCTTACGAGCAGTACTTC. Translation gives CASSPLGGGPYEQYF.

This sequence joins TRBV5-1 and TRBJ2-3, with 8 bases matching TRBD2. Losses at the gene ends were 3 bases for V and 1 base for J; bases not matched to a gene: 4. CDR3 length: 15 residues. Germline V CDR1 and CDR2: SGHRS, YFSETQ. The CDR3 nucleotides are TGCGCCAGCAGCTGGGCGGGAGGAGGCACAGATACGCAGTATTTT. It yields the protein CASSWAGGGTDTQYF.

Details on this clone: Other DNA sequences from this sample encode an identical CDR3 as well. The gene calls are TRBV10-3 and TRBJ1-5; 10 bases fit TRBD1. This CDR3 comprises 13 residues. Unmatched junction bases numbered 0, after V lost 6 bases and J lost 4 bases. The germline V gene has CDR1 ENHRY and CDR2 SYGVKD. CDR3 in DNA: TGTGCCATCAGGGACAGGGGGAATCAGCCCCAGCATTTT. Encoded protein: CAIRDRGNQPQHF.

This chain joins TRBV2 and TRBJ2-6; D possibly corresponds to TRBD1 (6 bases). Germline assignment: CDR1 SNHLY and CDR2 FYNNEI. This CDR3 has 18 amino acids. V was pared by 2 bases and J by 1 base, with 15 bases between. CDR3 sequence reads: CASSERAGVASGANVLTF. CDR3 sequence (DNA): TGTGCCAGCAGTGAAAGGGCAGGGGTAGCGTCTGGGGCCAACGTCCTGACTTTC.

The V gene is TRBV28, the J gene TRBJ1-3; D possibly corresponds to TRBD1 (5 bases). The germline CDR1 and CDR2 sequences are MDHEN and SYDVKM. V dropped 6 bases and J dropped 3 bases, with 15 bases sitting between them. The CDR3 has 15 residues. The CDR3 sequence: CASRAALGGGNTIYF. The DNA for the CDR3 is TGTGCCAGCAGGGCCGCCCTCGGGGGTGGAAACACCATATATTTT.

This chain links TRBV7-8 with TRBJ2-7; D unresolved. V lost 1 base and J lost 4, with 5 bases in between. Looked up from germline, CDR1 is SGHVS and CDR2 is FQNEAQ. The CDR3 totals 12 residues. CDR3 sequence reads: CASSLESYEQYF. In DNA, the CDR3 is TGTGCCAGCAGCTTAGAATCGTACGAGCAGTACTTC.

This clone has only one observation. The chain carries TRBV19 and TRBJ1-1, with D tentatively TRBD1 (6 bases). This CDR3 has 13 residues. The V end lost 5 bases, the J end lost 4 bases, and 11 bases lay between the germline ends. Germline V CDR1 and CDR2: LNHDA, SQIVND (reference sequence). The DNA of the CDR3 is TGTGCCAGTAGTCAAGACAGGAGCACTGAAGCTTTCTTT. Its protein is CASSQDRSTEAFF.

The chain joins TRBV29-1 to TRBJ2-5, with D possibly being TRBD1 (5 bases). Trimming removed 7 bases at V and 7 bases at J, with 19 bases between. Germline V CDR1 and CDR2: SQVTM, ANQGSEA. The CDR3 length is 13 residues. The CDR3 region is CSGGPGIAGTQYF. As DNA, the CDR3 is TGCAGCGGTGGCCCAGGGATAGCTGGGACCCAGTACTTC. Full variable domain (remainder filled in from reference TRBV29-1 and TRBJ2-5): SAVISQKPSRDICQRGTSLTIQCQVDSQVTMMFWYRQQPGQSLTLIATANQGSEATYESGFVIDKFPISRPNLTFSTLTVSNMSPEDSSIYLCSGGPGIAGTQYFGPGTRLLVL.

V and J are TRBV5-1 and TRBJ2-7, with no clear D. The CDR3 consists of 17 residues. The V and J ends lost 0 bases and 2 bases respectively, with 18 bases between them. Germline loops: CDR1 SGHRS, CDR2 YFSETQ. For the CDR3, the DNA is TGCGCCAGCAGCTTGGCCCCTGTAGGGATGGAGACCTACGAGCAGTACTTC. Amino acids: CASSLAPVGMETYEQYF.

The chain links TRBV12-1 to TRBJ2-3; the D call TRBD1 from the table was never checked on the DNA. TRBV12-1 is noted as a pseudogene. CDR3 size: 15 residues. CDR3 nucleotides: TGTGCCAGCAGCTTTGCAGGGGGACGCACAGATACGCAGTATTTT. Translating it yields CASSFAGGRTDTQYF.

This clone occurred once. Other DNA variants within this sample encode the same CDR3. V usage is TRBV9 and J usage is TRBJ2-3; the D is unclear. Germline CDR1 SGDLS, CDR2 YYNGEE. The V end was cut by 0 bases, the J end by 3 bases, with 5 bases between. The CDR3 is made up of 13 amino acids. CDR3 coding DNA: TGTGCCAGCAGCGTAGGTCCGACAGATACGCAGTATTTT. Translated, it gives CASSVGPTDTQYF.

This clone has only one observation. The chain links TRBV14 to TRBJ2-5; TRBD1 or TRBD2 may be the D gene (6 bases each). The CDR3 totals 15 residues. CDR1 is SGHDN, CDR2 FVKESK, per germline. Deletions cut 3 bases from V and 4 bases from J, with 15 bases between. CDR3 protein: CASSQLYGGRETQYF. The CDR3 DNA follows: TGTGCCAGCAGCCAGCTCTATGGGGGGCGAGAGACCCAGTACTTC.

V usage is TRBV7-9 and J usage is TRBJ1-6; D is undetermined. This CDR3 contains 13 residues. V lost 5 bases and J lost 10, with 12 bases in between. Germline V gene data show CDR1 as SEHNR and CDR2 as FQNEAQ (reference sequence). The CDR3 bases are TGTGCCAGCAGCCACACTCTTGAATCACCCCTCCACTTT. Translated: CASSHTLESPLHF. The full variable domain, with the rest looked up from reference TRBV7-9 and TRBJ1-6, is DTGVSQNPRHKITKRGQNVTFRCDPISEHNRLYWYRQTLGQGPEFLTYFQNEAQLEKSRLLSDRFSAERPKGSFSTLEIQRTEQGDSAMYLCASSHTLESPLHFGNGTRLTVT.

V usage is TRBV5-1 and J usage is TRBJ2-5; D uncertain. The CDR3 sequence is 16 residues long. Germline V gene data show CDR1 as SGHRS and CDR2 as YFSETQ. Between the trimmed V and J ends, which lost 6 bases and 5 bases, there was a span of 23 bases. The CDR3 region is CASTKEVAKLGETQYF. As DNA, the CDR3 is TGCGCCAGCACCAAAGAGGTAGCCAAATTGGGGGAGACCCAGTACTTC.

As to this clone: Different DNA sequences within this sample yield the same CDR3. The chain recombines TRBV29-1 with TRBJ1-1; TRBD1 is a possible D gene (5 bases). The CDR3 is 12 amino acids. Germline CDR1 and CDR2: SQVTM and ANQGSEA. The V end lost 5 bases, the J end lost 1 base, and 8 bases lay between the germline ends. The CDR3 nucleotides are TGCAGCGTTCGGACAACGAACACTGAAGCTTTCTTT. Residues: CSVRTTNTEAFF.

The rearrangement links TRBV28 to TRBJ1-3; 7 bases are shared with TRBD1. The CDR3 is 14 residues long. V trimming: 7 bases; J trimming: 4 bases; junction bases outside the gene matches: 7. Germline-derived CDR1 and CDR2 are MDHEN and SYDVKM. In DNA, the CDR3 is TGTGCCAGCAAGTTGCAGGGGGGAGGAAACACCATATATTTT. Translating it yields CASKLQGGGNTIYF.

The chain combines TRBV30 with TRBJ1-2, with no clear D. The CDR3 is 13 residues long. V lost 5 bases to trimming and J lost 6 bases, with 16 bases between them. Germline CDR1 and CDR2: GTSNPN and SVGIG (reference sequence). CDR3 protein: CAWGLGGFNGYTF. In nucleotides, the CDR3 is TGTGCCTGGGGCCTGGGAGGGTTCAATGGCTACACCTTC.

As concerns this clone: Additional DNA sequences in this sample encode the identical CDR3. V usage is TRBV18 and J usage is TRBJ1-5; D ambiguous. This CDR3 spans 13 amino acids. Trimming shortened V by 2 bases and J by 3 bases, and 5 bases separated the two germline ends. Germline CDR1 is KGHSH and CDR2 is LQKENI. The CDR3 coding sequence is TGTGCCAGCTCACCAGGGAACAATCAGCCCCAGCATTTT. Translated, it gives CASSPGNNQPQHF.

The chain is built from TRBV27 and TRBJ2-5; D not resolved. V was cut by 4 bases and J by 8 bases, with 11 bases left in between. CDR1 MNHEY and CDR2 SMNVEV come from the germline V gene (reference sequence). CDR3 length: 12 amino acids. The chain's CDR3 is CASSSPPGTQYF. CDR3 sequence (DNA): TGTGCCAGCAGTTCCCCCCCAGGAACCCAGTACTTC.

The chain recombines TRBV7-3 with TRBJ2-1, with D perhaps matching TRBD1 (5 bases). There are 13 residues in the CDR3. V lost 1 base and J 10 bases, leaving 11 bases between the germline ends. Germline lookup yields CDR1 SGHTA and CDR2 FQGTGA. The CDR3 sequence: CASSLKGLEEQFF. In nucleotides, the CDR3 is TGTGCCAGCAGCTTAAAGGGGCTGGAGGAGCAGTTCTTC.

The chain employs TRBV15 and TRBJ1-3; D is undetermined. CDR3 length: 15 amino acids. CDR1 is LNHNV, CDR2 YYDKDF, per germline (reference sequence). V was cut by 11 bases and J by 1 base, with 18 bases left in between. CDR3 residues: CASFSGATSGNTIYF. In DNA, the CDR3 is TGTGCCTCTTTTTCGGGAGCTACTTCTGGAAACACCATATATTTT.